Listed here are 32 T cell receptor beta chains from one sample, sequenced in a study of blood T cell repertoires in COVID-19. Sequencing was performed with immunoSEQ multiplex PCR; in TCRdb, only in-frame clones are kept and a portion is missing. The sample records hundreds of thousands of clones, 83% being singletons. Sequenced: PBMCs or T cells enriched from blood (not recorded which). The receptors were sampled from a woman aged 45-65 years who had been exposed to COVID-19.

V usage is TRBV5-4 and J usage is TRBJ1-2; 7 bases map to TRBD1. The CDR3 length is 16 residues. The germline gives CDR1 SGHNT, CDR2 YYREEE (reference sequence). With 4 bases clipped from V and 5 bases from J, the junction kept 14 bases outside the gene matches. The DNA for the CDR3 is TGTGCCAGCAGCCCCAACGGCAGGGGGATCCTTTATGGCTACACCTTC. Protein sequence: CASSPNGRGILYGYTF.

V and J are TRBV11-2 and TRBJ1-1; the D gene is possibly TRBD1 (6 bases). CDR3 length equals 14 residues. Germline V CDR1 and CDR2: SGHAT, FQNNGV. Trimming pared 5 bases from V and 3 bases from J, leaving 13 bases between. In DNA form, the CDR3 reads TGTGCCAGCAGCGGACGGGGGGGGCACACTGAAGCTTTCTTT. It translates to CASSGRGGHTEAFF.

V gene TRBV27 combines with J gene TRBJ2-2; D is uncertain. The V and J ends lost 3 bases and 6 bases respectively, with 8 bases between them. This CDR3 is built from 13 residues. The germline CDR1 and CDR2 sequences are MNHEY and SMNVEV (reference sequence). The CDR3 bases are TGTGCCAGCAGTTTCAGGAAGTCCGGGGAGCTGTTTTTT. Its translation is CASSFRKSGELFF.

The chain uses TRBV9 and TRBJ2-3; the match to TRBD2 covers 9 bases. The V gene end was trimmed by 3 bases and the J gene end by 1 base; junction bases not matched to a gene: 6. CDR3 length: 16 amino acids. CDR1 is SGDLS, CDR2 YYNGEE, per germline. The CDR3 loop reads CASSAGGGAGTDTQYF. The CDR3 DNA sequence: TGTGCCAGCAGCGCAGGCGGGGGGGCCGGCACAGATACGCAGTATTTT.

The chain employs TRBV6-1 and TRBJ1-6; D is possibly TRBD1 (5 bases). From germline, CDR1 is MNHNS and CDR2 SASEGT. The CDR3 is 16 amino acids. Deletions cut 2 bases from V and 6 bases from J, with 14 bases between. The chain's CDR3 is CASSERSRGFNSPLHF. CDR3 nucleotides: TGTGCCAGCAGTGAACGGTCGCGGGGCTTTAATTCACCCCTCCACTTT.

The chain has TRBV2 and TRBJ2-5, with 10 nucleotides matching TRBD1. Germline values: CDR1 SNHLY, CDR2 FYNNEI. This CDR3 spans 14 amino acids. The V segment lost 6 bases and the J segment 4 bases; nucleotides outside the gene matches: 5. Here the CDR3 reads CASRSRTGGETQYF. In DNA, the CDR3 is TGTGCCAGCAGGTCCCGGACAGGGGGAGAGACCCAGTACTTC.

The genes are TRBV5-6 and TRBJ2-2, with 8 bases lining up with TRBD1. The trim removed 0 bases at V and 5 bases at J, leaving 3 bases unmatched. The CDR3 has 15 residues. Germline V lookup: CDR1 SGHDT, CDR2 YYEEEE. CDR3 in DNA: TGTGCCAGCAGCTTGGGGGACAGGCGGACCGGGGAGCTGTTTTTT. Residues: CASSLGDRRTGELFF. Drawing the rest from reference TRBV5-6 and TRBJ2-2, the complete variable domain is DAGVTQSPTHLIKTRGQQVTLRCSPKSGHDTVSWYQQALGQGPQFIFQYYEEEERQRGNFPDRFSGHQFPNYSSELNVNALLLGDSALYLCASSLGDRRTGELFFGEGSRLTVL.

A note on this clone: One end of the junction fails to match germline, which may point to a read error. The chain couples TRBV4-2 to TRBJ1-2; 7 nucleotides match TRBD1. This CDR3 comprises 12 residues. Germline CDR1 reads LGHNA; CDR2 reads YNFKEQ. For the CDR3, the DNA is TGTGCCAGCAGCCAAGATAGGACAGGCTCCACCTTC. Amino acid sequence: CASSQDRTGSTF.

The rearrangement joins TRBV18 to TRBJ1-2; the D gene is possibly TRBD1 (5 bases). The germline gives CDR1 KGHSH, CDR2 LQKENI. Trimming took 6 bases from V and 7 from J, leaving 15 bases between them. CDR3 length: 13 residues. The CDR3 is CASSDSQGLGYTF. The CDR3 bases are TGTGCCAGCTCCGACAGTCAGGGTCTTGGCTACACCTTC.

The chain is built from TRBV27 and TRBJ1-1; tentative D call: TRBD1 (6 bases). The V gene's germline CDR1 is MNHEY and CDR2 SMNVEV (reference sequence). Trimming took off 3 bases at V and 7 bases at J, with 15 bases between the two ends. The CDR3 is made up of 14 amino acids. CDR3 loop: CASSFRAGVGEAFF. The DNA of the CDR3 is TGTGCCAGCAGTTTCCGGGCAGGGGTTGGTGAAGCTTTCTTT.

This chain links TRBV7-9 with TRBJ1-2; 8 nucleotides match TRBD1. V lost 5 bases and J lost 4; bases outside the gene matches: 9. The CDR3 sequence is 15 residues long. Looked up from germline, CDR1 is SEHNR and CDR2 is FQNEAQ (reference sequence). The CDR3 protein is CASSPEAGGLYGYTF. The CDR3 DNA sequence: TGTGCCAGCAGCCCAGAGGCAGGGGGCCTCTATGGCTACACCTTC.

The chain carries TRBV29-1 and TRBJ2-2; D is uncertain. This CDR3 comprises 12 residues. From germline, CDR1 is SQVTM and CDR2 ANQGSEA. Between the trimmed V and J ends, which lost 1 base and 5 bases, there was a span of 5 bases. The CDR3 DNA follows: TGCAGCGTTGAAGTACAAACCGGGGAGCTGTTTTTT. This translates into CSVEVQTGELFF.

The V and J genes are TRBV30 and TRBJ1-4, with a weak D call TRBD1 (6 bases). Germline CDR1 and CDR2: GTSNPN and SVGIG (reference sequence). The ends were cut back, 0 bases at V and 4 bases at J, with 12 bases in the middle. The CDR3 spans 15 residues. For the CDR3, the DNA is TGTGCCTGGAGTGTAGGACAGCGTAGTAATGAAAAACTGTTTTTT. Amino acid sequence: CAWSVGQRSNEKLFF.

V is TRBV5-4 and J is TRBJ1-1; perhaps TRBD1 as D (6 bases). The CDR3 length is 14 residues. The germline V and J ends were trimmed by 6 bases and 1 base, with 13 bases remaining between them. In germline, CDR1 is SGHNT, CDR2 YYREEE (reference sequence). The CDR3 sequence: CASTTGQRNTEAFF. In DNA form, the CDR3 reads TGTGCCAGCACTACCGGACAGAGGAACACTGAAGCTTTCTTT.

This chain connects TRBV7-9 to TRBJ1-1, with a possible D match to TRBD1 (6 bases). The CDR3 sequence is 13 residues long. CDR1 is SEHNR and CDR2 is FQNEAQ in the germline V gene (reference sequence). V was pared by 2 bases and J by 9 bases, with 13 bases between. The CDR3 coding sequence is TGTGCCAGCAGCTTAAGGCAGGGGCTCCAAGCTTTCTTT. This codes for CASSLRQGLQAFF.

This clone was seen once. The chain combines TRBV13 with TRBJ1-1, with 7 bases aligning to TRBD1. This CDR3 is 16 amino acids long. In germline, CDR1 is PRHDT, CDR2 FYEKMQ (reference sequence). J gave up 1 base and V 2 bases, and 7 bases lay outside the gene matches. DNA of the CDR3: TGTGCCAGCAGCTTAAACAGGGGAGTGGGGAACACTGAAGCTTTCTTT. Amino acid sequence: CASSLNRGVGNTEAFF.

The chain joins TRBV13 to TRBJ2-2; 14 bases are shared with TRBD2. V lost 1 base, J lost 1 base, and 2 bases stayed unmatched. CDR1 PRHDT and CDR2 FYEKMQ come from the germline V gene (reference sequence). The CDR3 loop spans 18 amino acids. CDR3 sequence reads: CASSLAGLAGGNTGELFF. The CDR3 nucleotides read TGTGCCAGCAGCTTAGCCGGACTAGCGGGGGGGAACACCGGGGAGCTGTTTTTT.

This chain uses TRBV14 with TRBJ2-7; TRBD1 matches at 8 bases. The J segment lost 3 bases and the V segment lost 0 bases, leaving 10 bases of the junction unmatched. CDR1 and CDR2 from the germline V gene are SGHDN and FVKESK. The CDR3 is 17 amino acids. The CDR3 region is CASSQEAHPGQGYEQYF. The CDR3 DNA reads as TGTGCCAGCAGCCAAGAGGCCCACCCAGGACAGGGCTACGAGCAGTACTTC.

Turning to this clone: Other DNA sequences in this specimen translate into the identical CDR3. This chain joins TRBV7-2 and TRBJ2-7, with TRBD1 as a possible D gene (6 bases). Germline CDR1 SGHTA, CDR2 FQGNSA. The CDR3 is made up of 14 amino acids. With 5 bases removed from V and 2 bases from J, the gap between germline ends came to 13 bases. In DNA, the CDR3 is TGTGCCAGCAGCCCACCGGACAGAGCCTACGAGCAGTACTTC. Translating gives CASSPPDRAYEQYF.

A word on this clone: The junction departs from the called germline gene at one end, perhaps through a read error. The chain has TRBV18 and TRBJ1-6, with 7 bases aligning to TRBD1. Germline V lookup: CDR1 KGHSH, CDR2 LQKENI. The CDR3 length is 14 residues. CDR3 in amino acids: CASSPQGNNSPLHF. CDR3 in DNA: TGTGCCAGCTCGCCACAGGGGAATAATTCACCCCTCCACTTT.

Written as DNA, the CDR3 is TGTGCCAGCAGCGCAGGCCGGGAAACTAACTATGGCTACACCTTC. Its protein product is CASSAGRETNYGYTF. V usage is TRBV7-9 and J usage is TRBJ1-2; D call uncertain. Germline V gene sequence: CDR1 SEHNR, CDR2 FQNEAQ (reference sequence). This CDR3 has 15 amino acids. Trimming removed 5 bases at V and 0 bases at J, with 13 bases between.

The chain is built from TRBV11-2 and TRBJ1-2, with D tentatively TRBD1 (6 bases). Germline V gene lookup returns CDR1 SGHAT and CDR2 FQNNGV. This CDR3 contains 13 residues. V lost 1 base and J 8 bases, leaving 11 bases between the germline ends. CDR3 DNA: TGTGCCAGCAGCTTAGGGGGGGGCGGCGGCTACACCTTC. Amino acid sequence: CASSLGGGGGYTF. Based on the CDR3 plus reference TRBV11-2 and TRBJ1-2, the full variable domain is EAGVAQSPRYKIIEKRQSVAFWCNPISGHATLYWYQQILGQGPKLLIQFQNNGVVDDSQLPKDRFSAERLKGVDSTLKIQPAKLEDSAVYLCASSLGGGGGYTFGSGTRLTVV.

CDR3 bases: TGTGCCATCAGCTCCGACAGGAGCTCCTACAATGAGCAGTTCTTC. It is translated as CAISSDRSSYNEQFF. The chain uses TRBV10-3 and TRBJ2-1; a weak D match, TRBD1 (6 bases). Germline loops: CDR1 ENHRY, CDR2 SYGVKD. The germline V and J ends were trimmed by 6 bases and 0 bases, with 12 bases remaining between them. The CDR3 contains 15 residues.

The chain has TRBV7-8 and TRBJ2-3; 8 nucleotides align to TRBD2. Per germline, CDR1 SGHVS and CDR2 FQNEAQ. Trimming cost V 5 bases and J 5 bases; bases outside gene matches: 12. The CDR3 sequence is 16 residues long. DNA of the CDR3: TGTGCCAGCAGCCCCGGCACGGGGGGGCCGGGAGATACGCAGTATTTT. Protein product: CASSPGTGGPGDTQYF.

This chain uses TRBV5-5 with TRBJ1-2; possible D gene TRBD1, 5 bases. Germline V gives CDR1 SGHKS, CDR2 YYEKEE (reference sequence). This CDR3 is 15 amino acids long. V gave up 3 bases and J gave up 5 bases, with 17 bases separating them. DNA for the CDR3: TGTGCCAGCAGCTCCTCCGGGACTGACCCTTATGGCTACACCTTC. Its translation is CASSSSGTDPYGYTF.

V is TRBV5-5 and J is TRBJ1-2; D ambiguous. This CDR3 contains 13 residues. From germline, CDR1 is SGHKS and CDR2 YYEKEE (reference sequence). Trimming left V 0 bases short and J 5 bases short, with 8 bases between. CDR3 region: CASSLGAQYGYTF. CDR3 bases: TGTGCCAGCAGCTTGGGGGCCCAGTATGGCTACACCTTC.

V gene TRBV19 combines with J gene TRBJ1-2, with TRBD1 matching over 9 bases. The CDR3 runs to 14 residues. CDR1 LNHDA and CDR2 SQIVND come from the germline V gene (reference sequence). V gave up 5 bases and J gave up 8 bases; unmatched junction bases: 9. The CDR3 loop is CASSPDRGVLGYTF. As DNA, the CDR3 is TGTGCCAGTAGTCCCGACAGGGGGGTCCTGGGCTACACCTTC.

This chain joins TRBV19 and TRBJ1-1, with 9 bases identical to TRBD1. From germline, CDR1 is LNHDA and CDR2 SQIVND (reference sequence). The CDR3 contains 13 residues. The V segment lost 6 bases and the J segment 5 bases; nucleotides outside the gene matches: 4. The CDR3: CASRRDRATEAFF. CDR3 nucleotide sequence: TGTGCCAGTAGGCGGGACAGGGCGACTGAAGCTTTCTTT.

The V and J genes are TRBV13 and TRBJ2-1, with a tentative D call TRBD2 (11 bases). CDR3 length: 18 amino acids. Trimming shortened V by 10 bases and J by 8 bases, and 33 bases separated the two germline ends. Germline V gene sequence: CDR1 PRHDT, CDR2 FYEKMQ (reference sequence). CDR3 amino acids: CATARDRGLLAGVHEQFF. Here the CDR3 DNA reads TGTGCCACAGCACGGGACAGGGGATTACTAGCGGGGGTACATGAGCAGTTCTTC.

The CDR3 reads CASSVTGEGTIYF. Written as DNA, the CDR3 is TGCGCCAGCAGCGTGACAGGGGAGGGGACCATATATTTT. This sequence joins TRBV5-1 and TRBJ1-3; 8 positions agree with TRBD1. Germline V lookup: CDR1 SGHRS, CDR2 YFSETQ. Germline trimming cut 4 bases from V and 10 bases from J; bases unmatched to any gene: 7. The CDR3 has 13 amino acids.

The chain employs TRBV19 and TRBJ1-2; 9 bases fit TRBD1. CDR3 length equals 14 residues. Germline V lookup: CDR1 LNHDA, CDR2 SQIVND (reference sequence). V was clipped by 3 bases and J by 4 bases; unmatched bases: 3. CDR3 in DNA: TGTGCCAGTAGTATTCAGACAGGGGGCTATGGCTACACCTTC. It specifies CASSIQTGGYGYTF.

V is TRBV6-1 and J is TRBJ1-1; D perhaps matches TRBD1 (5 bases). The V end lost 0 bases, the J end lost 2 bases, and 7 bases lay between the germline ends. Germline V lookup: CDR1 MNHNS, CDR2 SASEGT. This CDR3 has 14 amino acids. CDR3 DNA sequence: TGTGCCAGCAGTGAAGCCAGGGCTAACACTGAAGCTTTCTTT. It translates to CASSEARANTEAFF.